The 9 T cell receptor beta chains presented below share a single source sample, sequenced in a study of regulatory T cells. Broader study findings: Hydrophobic residues at CDR3 positions 6 and 7 were enriched in conventional CD4+ T cells of CD3G-deficient patients.

No antigen has been identified for these receptors. The PCR used 52 TRBV and 13 TRBJ primers. Clones were sequenced by immunoSEQ multiplex PCR, and TCRdb holds only the in-frame ones, with some missing. Among some 31,000 clones listed, over 85% were seen once. The sequenced sample consisted of conventional CD4+ T cells sorted from blood. These receptors all stem from a child under 10 years old with CD3G deficiency.

The gene calls are TRBV18 and TRBJ1-5; D call uncertain. This CDR3 comprises 13 residues. The germline V and J ends were trimmed by 0 bases and 1 base, with 1 base remaining between them. CDR1 KGHSH and CDR2 LQKENI come from the germline V gene. The CDR3 protein is CASSPPSNQPQHF. Here the CDR3 DNA reads TGTGCCAGCTCACCACCCAGCAATCAGCCCCAGCATTTT. Together with reference TRBV18 and TRBJ1-5, the CDR3 gives the full variable domain: NAGVMQNPRHLVRRRGQEARLRCSPMKGHSHVYWYRQLPEEGLKFMVYLQKENIIDESGMPKERFSAEFPKEGPSILRIQQVVRGDSAAYFCASSPPSNQPQHFGDGTRLSIL.

This clone came up once. V is TRBV6-1 and J is TRBJ2-1, with D possibly being TRBD2 (6 bases). V shed 5 bases and J shed 13 bases, with 12 bases lying between them. Germline V lookup: CDR1 MNHNS, CDR2 SASEGT. The CDR3 runs to 11 residues. CDR3 protein: CASSPGLSQFF. The CDR3 DNA is TGTGCCAGCAGTCCGGGACTTTCTCAGTTCTTC.

The V call is TRBV5-6, the J call TRBJ1-2; D is undetermined. Deletions cut 0 bases from V and 8 bases from J, with 14 bases between. The length of the CDR3 is 14 residues. Germline V gene sequence: CDR1 SGHDT, CDR2 YYEEEE. CDR3 nucleotide sequence: TGTGCCAGCAGCTTGGTGGGTCAGGCGGGAGGCTACACCTTC. It translates to CASSLVGQAGGYTF.

The chain has TRBV7-9 and TRBJ2-5, with 8 nucleotides matching TRBD1. The CDR3 contains 14 residues. V was clipped by 6 bases and J by 2 bases; unmatched bases: 5. The germline CDR1 and CDR2 sequences are SEHNR and FQNEAQ (reference sequence). The CDR3 DNA sequence: TGTGCCAGCAGTTCACAGGGGGTTCAAGAGACCCAGTACTTC. It yields the protein CASSSQGVQETQYF.

V usage is TRBV28 and J usage is TRBJ2-1; 8 bases match TRBD2. The length of the CDR3 is 15 residues. V lost 6 bases to trimming and J lost 6 bases; unmatched junction nucleotides: 10. The germline V gene has CDR1 MDHEN and CDR2 SYDVKM. CDR3 in DNA: TGTGCCAGCAGCTTCCCGGGACTAGTAAGCAATGAGCAGTTCTTC. This gives the protein CASSFPGLVSNEQFF.

This chain uses TRBV6-1 with TRBJ2-4; a possible D gene is TRBD2 (6 bases). CDR1 and CDR2 from the germline V gene are MNHNS and SASEGT. The ends were cut back, 2 bases at V and 9 bases at J, with 11 bases in the middle. This CDR3 region has 13 residues. The CDR3 loop reads CASSENRRGIQYF. The CDR3 region has the DNA TGTGCCAGCAGTGAAAACAGGAGGGGCATTCAGTACTTC.

V gene TRBV28 combines with J gene TRBJ1-1; D is unresolved. The V and J ends lost 8 bases and 5 bases respectively, with 9 bases between them. CDR1 and CDR2 (germline): MDHEN, SYDVKM. The CDR3 is 11 amino acids. CDR3 DNA: TGTGCCAGCTCAGCATTTACTGAAGCTTTCTTT. This gives the protein CASSAFTEAFF.

In its sample, this clone was seen a few times. The CDR3 DNA reads as TGTGCCAGCAGTTTAACATATAGCAATCAGCCCCAGCATTTT. It specifies CASSLTYSNQPQHF. This chain links TRBV28 with TRBJ1-5, with D unresolved. Looked up from germline, CDR1 is MDHEN and CDR2 is SYDVKM. The CDR3 runs 14 residues. The V and J ends lost 2 bases and 0 bases respectively, with 5 bases between them. The complete variable domain, with remaining parts taken from reference TRBV28 and TRBJ1-5, reads DVKVTQSSRYLVKRTGEKVFLECVQDMDHENMFWYRQDPGLGLRLIYFSYDVKMKEKGDIPEGYSVSREKKERFSLILESASTNQTSMYLCASSLTYSNQPQHFGDGTRLSIL.

The chain couples TRBV28 to TRBJ2-7, with a tentative D call TRBD2 (5 bases). CDR3 length: 12 amino acids. Trimming removed 4 bases at V and 7 bases at J, with 11 bases between. The germline V gene encodes CDR1 MDHEN and CDR2 SYDVKM. In DNA, the CDR3 is TGTGCCAGCAGTTCACTAGTTCGGGAGCAGTACTTC. Translating it yields CASSSLVREQYF.